The 19 T cell receptor beta chains below come from one sample, sequenced in a study of spatial heterogeneity in lung cancer. TCRdb reprocessed the 5' RACE reads via MiXCR and lists one record per CDR3 protein. The sample holds 30,000 to 40,000 distinct CDR3 sequences, approximately 7.5% seen once. Documented time point: blood at routine non-recurrence follow-up after resection. Sequenced here: PBMCs, sampled at follow-up. These receptors were taken from a male donor with early-stage non-small cell lung cancer.

This clonotype was counted at least ten times. The CDR3: CASSQGSNQPQHF. Here the CDR3 DNA reads TGTGCCAGCAGCCAAGGGAGCAATCAGCCCCAGCATTTT. The chain couples TRBV3-1 to TRBJ1-5; D unclear. In germline, CDR1 is LGHDT, CDR2 YNNKEL (reference sequence). V was trimmed by 1 base and J by 1 base, leaving 2 bases between them. CDR3 length: 13 amino acids.

This clonotype was counted between two and nine times. The rearrangement joins TRBV30 to TRBJ1-5; TRBD1 is a possible D gene (5 bases). V was pared by 0 bases and J by 5 bases, with 8 bases between. This CDR3 spans 13 amino acids. Germline V lookup: CDR1 GTSNPN, CDR2 SVGIG (reference sequence). The chain's CDR3 is CAWSVGGDQPQHF. The CDR3 DNA reads as TGTGCCTGGAGTGTAGGAGGGGATCAGCCCCAGCATTTT.

The V and J genes are TRBV2 and TRBJ2-1, with TRBD2 matching 9 bases. Per the germline V gene, CDR1 is SNHLY and CDR2 is FYNNEI. The junction had 6 bases not matched to a gene; V was cut back by 1 base and J by 8 bases. The CDR3 runs to 15 residues. CDR3 nucleotides: TGTGCCAGCAGTGAAGTGCCAGCGGGGGGCGATGAGCAGTTCTTC. It translates to CASSEVPAGGDEQFF.

There are a few counts of this clonotype. The chain couples TRBV3-1 to TRBJ1-1; the match to TRBD1 covers 8 bases. Germline V gives CDR1 LGHDT, CDR2 YNNKEL (reference sequence). With 6 bases clipped from V and 7 bases from J, the junction kept 7 bases outside the gene matches. The CDR3 sequence is 13 residues long. CDR3 sequence: CASSFGQGLEAFF. In nucleotides, the CDR3 is TGTGCCAGCAGTTTCGGACAGGGCCTTGAAGCTTTCTTT.

V and J are TRBV7-3 and TRBJ2-2, with D unresolved. CDR3 length: 13 amino acids. CDR1 SGHTA and CDR2 FQGTGA come from the germline V gene. V was cut by 4 bases and J by 3 bases, with 6 bases left in between. CDR3 sequence reads: CASSSGDTGELFF. The CDR3 DNA reads as TGTGCCAGCAGCTCTGGGGACACCGGGGAGCTGTTTTTT.

The sample holds many counts of this clonotype. The chain is built from TRBV10-2 and TRBJ1-4; 10 bases agree with TRBD1. Germline trimming cut 6 bases from V and 5 bases from J; bases unmatched to any gene: 6. This CDR3 region has 15 residues. Germline V gives CDR1 WSHSY, CDR2 SAAADI. The CDR3 DNA is TGCGCCAGCAGCCAAAGACAGGGGGCGAATGAAAAACTGTTTTTT. It encodes CASSQRQGANEKLFF.

This clonotype appeared many times. The chain combines TRBV5-1 with TRBJ2-3, with 10 bases fitting TRBD1. The CDR3 length is 14 residues. The V gene end was trimmed by 4 bases and the J gene end by 1 base; junction bases not matched to a gene: 0. The germline V gene has CDR1 SGHRS and CDR2 YFSETQ. The CDR3 DNA reads as TGCGCCAGCAGCGACAGGGGGCGCACAGATACGCAGTATTTT. Its translation is CASSDRGRTDTQYF.

This clonotype occurred a few times. J is TRBJ2-2 and V is TRBV5-6; D assignment may be TRBD1 or TRBD2 (5 bases each). In germline, CDR1 is SGHDT, CDR2 YYEEEE. Trimming took off 1 base at V and 5 bases at J, with 12 bases between the two ends. The CDR3 spans 15 residues. DNA of the CDR3: TGTGCCAGCAGCTTGTTCCGGGGCTGGACCGGGGAGCTGTTTTTT. It specifies CASSLFRGWTGELFF.

In this sample, this clonotype turned up many times. The chain links TRBV7-6 to TRBJ2-5, with a tentative D call TRBD1 (5 bases). V was trimmed by 5 bases and J by 2 bases, leaving 12 bases between them. CDR3 length: 14 amino acids. The germline V gene has CDR1 SGHVS and CDR2 FNYEAQ. The CDR3 DNA is TGTGCCAGCAGCCCCCCCACAGGTCAAGAGACCCAGTACTTC. Translation: CASSPPTGQETQYF.

This clonotype was seen a handful of times. This chain joins TRBV27 and TRBJ2-7; 8 bases map to TRBD1. Germline CDR1 MNHEY, CDR2 SMNVEV (reference sequence). The CDR3 totals 14 residues. Trimming at V came to 6 bases and at J to 7 bases, leaving 11 bases not matched to a gene. The CDR3 DNA reads TGTGCCAGCAGCGATCGCACAGGGGGTCAAGAGCAGTACTTC. The encoded protein is CASSDRTGGQEQYF.

This clonotype was detected ten times or more. V gene TRBV29-1 combines with J gene TRBJ2-1, with 8 bases fitting TRBD2. This CDR3 has 15 amino acids. Germline trimming cut 3 bases from V and 7 bases from J; bases unmatched to any gene: 11. The germline CDR1 and CDR2 sequences are SQVTM and ANQGSEA. As DNA, the CDR3 is TGCAGCGTTGATAAGGCGGGACTAGTTGTGAATGAGCAGTTCTTC. Its translation: CSVDKAGLVVNEQFF.

This clonotype has only a few counts. The genes are TRBV29-1 and TRBJ2-1; unclear D gene. Germline assignment: CDR1 SQVTM and CDR2 ANQGSEA. The CDR3 is 15 residues long. Trimming stripped 7 bases from V and 5 bases from J, with 21 bases between. This CDR3 reads CSASGVGGFNNEQFF. The CDR3 coding sequence is TGCAGCGCTTCAGGAGTTGGTGGCTTTAACAATGAGCAGTTCTTC.

This clonotype appeared a few times. The gene calls are TRBV4-2 and TRBJ2-1; D is perhaps TRBD1 (6 bases). The V end lost 1 base, the J end lost 4 bases, and 17 bases lay between the germline ends. CDR1 is LGHNA, CDR2 YNFKEQ, per germline. CDR3 size: 17 residues. The CDR3 is CASSQGGGGPPYNEQFF. As DNA, the CDR3 is TGTGCCAGCAGCCAAGGTGGTGGGGGCCCACCATACAATGAGCAGTTCTTC.

This clonotype is deemed hyperexpanded. The rearrangement uses TRBV6-5 and TRBJ1-1, with D perhaps TRBD1 (6 bases). The V end lost 2 bases, the J end lost 3 bases, and 10 bases lay between the germline ends. The CDR3 is 14 residues long. Germline V gives CDR1 MNHEY, CDR2 SVGAGI. This chain's CDR3 is CASSYGGGYTEAFF. CDR3 DNA: TGTGCCAGCAGTTACGGGGGGGGCTACACTGAAGCTTTCTTT.

In its sample, this clonotype was seen many times. The chain links TRBV27 to TRBJ2-3; 9 nucleotides match TRBD2. The CDR3 totals 18 residues. Trimming at V came to 2 bases and at J to 1 base, leaving 10 bases not matched to a gene. Germline CDR1 reads MNHEY; CDR2 reads SMNVEV (reference sequence). This chain's CDR3 is CASSLRLSASGGTDTQYF. CDR3 bases: TGTGCCAGCAGTTTACGGCTCTCGGCTAGCGGGGGCACAGATACGCAGTATTTT.

In its sample, this clonotype was seen many times. V and J are TRBV14 and TRBJ1-2; D is ambiguous. Per germline, CDR1 SGHDN and CDR2 FVKESK. This CDR3 comprises 14 residues. V was pared by 1 base and J by 7 bases, with 13 bases between. The CDR3 DNA follows: TGTGCCAGCAGCCAAGGGACCGCTCCCGGTGGCTACACCTTC. This gives the protein CASSQGTAPGGYTF.

This clonotype was detected many times. The chain recombines TRBV5-4 with TRBJ2-3, with a tentative D call TRBD2 (6 bases). Trimming removed 0 bases at V and 2 bases at J, with 13 bases between. CDR1 SGHNT and CDR2 YYREEE come from the germline V gene (reference sequence). The CDR3 has 16 amino acids. The CDR3 loop reads CASSLGGATITDTQYF. CDR3 DNA: TGTGCCAGCAGCTTGGGCGGGGCGACTATCACAGATACGCAGTATTTT.

In its sample, this clonotype was seen many times. J is TRBJ2-3 and V is TRBV23-1; 10 positions agree with TRBD1. TRBV23-1 is an ORF; its function is uncertain. The CDR3 length is 19 residues. V was clipped by 0 bases and J by 4 bases; unmatched bases: 13. In DNA form, the CDR3 reads TGCGCCAGCAGTCAATCGGGACAGGGGAAGGAGGGGTTGGCAGATACGCAGTATTTT. Translating gives CASSQSGQGKEGLADTQYF.

Many counts were recorded for this clonotype. The chain carries TRBV6-5 and TRBJ2-7, with no clear D. Per germline, CDR1 MNHEY and CDR2 SVGAGI. V lost 2 bases and J 0 bases, leaving 17 bases between the germline ends. There are 17 residues in the CDR3. The DNA of the CDR3 is TGTGCCAGCAGTTACCACCTGAGTAGTTTTAACTCCTACGAGCAGTACTTC. It translates to CASSYHLSSFNSYEQYF.